The 9 T cell receptor beta chains in this list originate from one sample, sequenced in a study of blood T cell repertoires in COVID-19. Produced via immunoSEQ multiplex PCR; TCRdb's table is partial and in-frame only. Found here are 210,000 or so clones, roughly 90% of them singletons; the top ten hold 2% to 2.5%. The sample taken for sequencing was peripheral blood. The receptor source for this set is a woman between 45 and 60 years old with acute or convalescent COVID-19.

The chain recombines TRBV4-3 with TRBJ1-2; D remains unclear. CDR1 is LGHNA and CDR2 is YSLEER in the germline V gene. This CDR3 has 15 residues. Between the trimmed V and J ends, which lost 1 base and 4 bases, there was a span of 13 bases. In DNA form, the CDR3 reads TGCGCCAGCAGCCAAGTTTTCAAGGGAGCCTATGGCTACACCTTC. Its translation is CASSQVFKGAYGYTF.

The CDR3 protein is CASSFPSTDTQYF. In DNA form, the CDR3 reads TGTGCCAGCAGTTTTCCAAGCACAGATACGCAGTATTTT. The V gene is TRBV12-3 or TRBV12-4, the J gene TRBJ2-3, with D hard to call. V lost 3 bases, J lost 0 bases, and 4 bases lay in between. This CDR3 spans 13 amino acids.

At least ten counts were recorded for this clone. The V gene is TRBV7-9, the J gene TRBJ2-7, with 10 bases fitting TRBD1. This CDR3 region has 15 residues. The germline V gene has CDR1 SEHNR and CDR2 FQNEAQ (reference sequence). The V segment lost 5 bases and the J segment 1 base; nucleotides outside the gene matches: 5. The CDR3 nucleotides are TGTGCCAGCAGCGTCCGGGACAGGGGATCCTACGAGCAGTACTTC. Residues: CASSVRDRGSYEQYF.

This clone turned up a few times. In the same sample, other DNA sequences code for this CDR3. The chain has TRBV4-3 and TRBJ1-2; D is unresolved. The CDR3 is 14 residues long. Trimming stripped 0 bases from V and 3 bases from J, with 8 bases between. Germline V CDR1 and CDR2: LGHNA, YSLEER. CDR3 sequence (DNA): TGCGCCAGCAGCCAAGATCCAGGATACTATGGCTACACCTTC. Translating gives CASSQDPGYYGYTF.

The chain links TRBV5-4 to TRBJ2-7; 10 nucleotides line up with TRBD2. V gave up 3 bases and J gave up 6 bases; unmatched junction bases: 9. The CDR3 extends over 15 amino acids. CDR1 is SGHNT and CDR2 is YYREEE in the germline V gene (reference sequence). CDR3 DNA: TGTGCCAGCAGCTCTGAGGGACTAGCGAGAAGCGAGCAGTACTTC. Its translation is CASSSEGLARSEQYF.

This chain connects TRBV30 to TRBJ2-7; D gene uncertain. Looked up from germline, CDR1 is GTSNPN and CDR2 is SVGIG (reference sequence). This CDR3 has 11 residues. Trimming took 0 bases from V and 6 from J, leaving 6 bases between them. The CDR3 loop reads CAWSVPGEQYF. The CDR3, as DNA: TGTGCCTGGAGTGTACCAGGCGAGCAGTACTTC.

This clone was seen only a few times. V and J are TRBV30 and TRBJ2-7, with a weak D call TRBD1 (6 bases). With 7 bases removed from V and 6 bases from J, the gap between germline ends came to 10 bases. CDR3 size: 10 residues. Germline assignment: CDR1 GTSNPN and CDR2 SVGIG (reference sequence). The chain's CDR3 is CAFSQGEQYF. In DNA form, the CDR3 reads TGTGCCTTCTCACAGGGCGAGCAGTACTTC. The full variable domain, completed using reference TRBV30 and TRBJ2-7, is SQTIHQWPATLVQPVGSPLSLECTVEGTSNPNLYWYRQAAGRGLQLLFYSVGIGQISSEVPQNLSASRPQDRQFILSSKKLLLSDSGFYLCAFSQGEQYFGPGTRLTVT.

The CDR3 region has the DNA TGCGCCAGCAGTGAGTCCGTAATAGTTAATAATGAGCAGTTCTTC. This encodes CASSESVIVNNEQFF. This chain links TRBV10-1 with TRBJ2-1; D uncertain. Germline-derived CDR1 and CDR2 are WNHNN and SYGVQD (reference sequence). There are 15 residues in the CDR3. V lost 0 bases and J lost 7, with 13 bases in between.

The gene calls are TRBV7-2 and TRBJ2-2, with D tentatively TRBD2 (5 bases). The ends were cut back, 4 bases at V and 7 bases at J, with 13 bases in the middle. Germline V gene data show CDR1 as SGHTA and CDR2 as FQGNSA. This CDR3 region has 14 residues. This CDR3 is CASSSPGLIGELFF. The CDR3 DNA reads as TGTGCCAGCAGCTCTCCGGGATTGATCGGGGAGCTGTTTTTT.